This T cell receptor beta chain was documented in a study of blood T cell repertoires in COVID-19. Libraries were prepared by immunoSEQ multiplex PCR; TCRdb keeps only in-frame clonotypes and omits some of them. The sample yields around 250,000 clones, 80% to 90% seen once. Symptom resolution, clearance, or two negative PCRs marked donors in Cohort 3 as recovered. This CDR3 region has 16 residues. Germline V lookup: CDR1 SGHRS, CDR2 YFSETQ. V was pared by 4 bases and J by 5 bases, with 7 bases of the junction left unmatched. This chain uses TRBV5-1 with TRBJ2-1; 12 nucleotides match TRBD2. This receptor was taken from a woman aged 50 to 65 who had recovered from COVID-19. The sequencing input was PBMCs or T cells enriched from blood (not recorded which). For the CDR3, the DNA is TGCGCCAGCAGCATGACTAGCGGGAGTGTCAACAATGAGCAGTTCTTC. This encodes CASSMTSGSVNNEQFF.